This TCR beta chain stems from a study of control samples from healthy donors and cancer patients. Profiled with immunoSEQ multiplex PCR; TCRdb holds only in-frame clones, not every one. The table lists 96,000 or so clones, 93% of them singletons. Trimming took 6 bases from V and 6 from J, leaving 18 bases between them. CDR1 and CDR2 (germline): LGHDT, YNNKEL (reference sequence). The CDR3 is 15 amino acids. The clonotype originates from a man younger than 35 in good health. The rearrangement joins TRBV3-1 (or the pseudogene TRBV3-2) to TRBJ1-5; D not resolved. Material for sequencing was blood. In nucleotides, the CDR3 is TGTGCCAGCAGTCCCACCTATCAGCAAGGTCAGCCCCAGCATTTT. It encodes CASSPTYQQGQPQHF.